These 27 T cell receptor beta chains were all obtained from the same sample, sequenced in a study of post-analysis software for immune sequencing data. Study conclusions and caveats: There were roughly 5 TRBV segments more frequent in patients than controls, and TRBV5-6, TRBV5-1 and TRBV20-1 were among them.

Prepared TCR beta cDNA libraries contained unique molecular identifiers. TCRdb re-derived calls from the PCR reads in MiXCR, one entry per CDR3 protein. The sample includes about 210,000 distinct CDR3 sequences, roughly 28% of them seen just once. Their specific antigens are unknown. Source material: blood. All receptors come from a girl younger than 18 with multiple sclerosis.

Comment on this clonotype: A much larger clonotype is one base distant, so this may be a read error. J is TRBJ2-7 and V is TRBV27; D assignment may be TRBD1 or TRBD2 (6 bases each). The CDR3 is 16 amino acids. Germline V gene lookup returns CDR1 MNHEY and CDR2 SMNVEV (reference sequence). The DNA of the CDR3 is TGTGCCAGCAGTTTAACTCCCCAGGGGCGGGGACACGAGCGGTACTTC. It codes for CASSLTPQGRGHERYF.

In this sample, this clonotype turned up a few times. The chain uses TRBV7-2 and TRBJ2-7, with D unclear. Trimming removed 5 bases from V and 2 bases from J, with 13 bases in between. This CDR3 is built from 14 residues. Germline CDR1 SGHTA, CDR2 FQGNSA. In DNA, the CDR3 is TGTGCCAGCAGCACCGGCCATAGCCCCTACGAGCAGTACTTC. Protein product: CASSTGHSPYEQYF.

This chain uses TRBV5-1 with TRBJ1-5; 11 bases are shared with TRBD1. CDR1 SGHRS and CDR2 YFSETQ come from the germline V gene. This CDR3 has 15 residues. Trimming at V came to 5 bases and at J to 3 bases, leaving 4 bases not matched to a gene. The DNA of the CDR3 is TGCGCCAGCAGAAAGGGACAGGGGGACAATCAGCCCCAGCATTTT. Translation gives CASRKGQGDNQPQHF. The complete variable domain, with remaining parts taken from reference TRBV5-1 and TRBJ1-5, reads KAGVTQTPRYLIKTRGQQVTLSCSPISGHRSVSWYQQTPGQGLQFLFEYFSETQRNKGNFPGRFSGRQFSNSRSEMNVSTLELGDSALYLCASRKGQGDNQPQHFGDGTRLSIL.

V usage is TRBV28 and J usage is TRBJ2-2; D may correspond to TRBD1 or TRBD2 (5 bases each). There are 15 residues in the CDR3. Trimming stripped 5 bases from V and 10 bases from J, with 20 bases between. Germline values: CDR1 MDHEN, CDR2 SYDVKM. CDR3 loop: CASSGTLPESSELFF. CDR3 DNA: TGTGCCAGCAGTGGGACCCTCCCCGAGTCCTCGGAGCTGTTTTTT.

As to this clonotype: Being one base from a much bigger clone, this may be a read error. The gene calls are TRBV6-1 and TRBJ2-5; D remains unclear. Germline CDR1 and CDR2: MNHNS and SASEGT. This CDR3 has 13 amino acids. Trimming cost V 11 bases and J 2 bases, with 15 bases left between them. The CDR3 spells CAGTSRAQETQYF. CDR3 DNA sequence: TGTGCCGGCACCAGTCGGGCGCAAGAGACCCAGTACTTC.

The table lists this clonotype with many counts. The chain couples TRBV7-3 to TRBJ1-2, with D hard to call. Germline V gene lookup returns CDR1 SGHTA and CDR2 FQGTGA. CDR3 length equals 17 residues. V lost 1 base to trimming and J lost 3 bases, with 18 bases between them. The CDR3: CASSLSAGHTSDYGYTF. The CDR3 bases are TGTGCCAGCAGCTTAAGTGCTGGGCACACGAGTGACTATGGCTACACCTTC.

This clonotype was seen ten or more times. The chain employs TRBV27 and TRBJ2-3; D remains unclear. The V gene lost 8 bases and the J gene lost 4 bases, with 10 bases spanning the gap. The CDR3 runs 12 residues. Germline CDR1 is MNHEY and CDR2 is SMNVEV (reference sequence). This chain's CDR3 is CASVGMSDTQYF. For the CDR3, the DNA is TGTGCCAGCGTAGGGATGTCAGATACGCAGTATTTT.

This clonotype came up a few times. The rearrangement joins TRBV12-3 or TRBV12-4 to TRBJ1-2; no clear D. V was cut by 1 base and J by 2 bases, with 8 bases left in between. The CDR3 is made up of 14 amino acids. The CDR3 DNA sequence: TGTGCCAGCAGTTTAGTAAACCGAAACTATGGCTACACCTTC. Translated, it gives CASSLVNRNYGYTF.

This clonotype turned up a few times. The rearrangement uses TRBV20-1 and TRBJ1-1, with D perhaps TRBD1 (5 bases). V was clipped by 1 base and J by 1 base, with 10 bases between them. Per germline, CDR1 DFQATT and CDR2 SNEGSKA (reference sequence). CDR3 size: 14 residues. The CDR3 nucleotides are TGCAGTGCTAGAGGAGGGACCGCGAACACTGAAGCTTTCTTT. Encoded protein: CSARGGTANTEAFF.

This clonotype was seen repeatedly, ten times or more. The DNA for the CDR3 is TGTGCCAGCAGCCTCGAGGGGGCGCGTCAAACCGGGGAGCTGTTTTTT. The encoded protein is CASSLEGARQTGELFF. The chain carries TRBV4-2 and TRBJ2-2; 7 positions agree with TRBD1. With 4 bases clipped from V and 5 bases from J, the junction kept 10 bases outside the gene matches. Germline lookup yields CDR1 LGHNA and CDR2 YNFKEQ. CDR3 length: 16 residues.

In its sample, this clonotype was seen a few times. The rearrangement links TRBV6-2 or TRBV6-3 to TRBJ1-5; the match to TRBD1 covers 7 bases. CDR1 MNHEY and CDR2 SVGEGT come from the germline V gene. This CDR3 region has 14 residues. V lost 6 bases and J lost 5; bases outside the gene matches: 7. The CDR3 loop is CASSSGTAYQPQHF. The CDR3 DNA sequence: TGTGCCAGCAGCTCCGGGACAGCCTATCAGCCCCAGCATTTT.

The DNA for the CDR3 is TGTGCCAGCAGACGACTAGCGGGGGCCAACCAAGAGACCCAGTACTTC. Its protein product is CASRRLAGANQETQYF. This chain joins TRBV14 and TRBJ2-5, with 12 bases that match TRBD2. The CDR3 runs 16 residues. CDR1 SGHDN and CDR2 FVKESK come from the germline V gene. With 6 bases clipped from V and 0 bases from J, the junction kept 5 bases outside the gene matches.

The chain employs TRBV4-2 and TRBJ2-4; 9 bases are a match to TRBD2. Germline CDR1 LGHNA, CDR2 YNFKEQ. The junction had 6 bases not matched to a gene; V was cut back by 1 base and J by 8 bases. This CDR3 is 15 amino acids long. Here the CDR3 reads CASSQAAGGPDIQYF. DNA for the CDR3: TGTGCCAGCAGCCAAGCGGCGGGGGGGCCGGACATTCAGTACTTC.

Many counts were recorded for this clonotype. This chain connects TRBV5-6 to TRBJ2-5; 13 bases line up with TRBD2. The CDR3 spans 16 residues. CDR1 SGHDT and CDR2 YYEEEE come from the germline V gene. The J segment lost 5 bases and the V segment lost 4 bases, leaving 8 bases of the junction unmatched. This CDR3 reads CASSRLAGGPPETQYF. CDR3 coding DNA: TGTGCCAGCAGCCGACTAGCGGGGGGCCCCCCCGAGACCCAGTACTTC.

The V gene is TRBV14, the J gene TRBJ2-1, with D uncertain. This CDR3 is 14 amino acids long. V was pared by 1 base and J by 4 bases, with 8 bases between. CDR1 and CDR2 (germline): SGHDN, FVKESK. This chain's CDR3 is CASSQASPYNEQFF. CDR3 DNA: TGTGCCAGCAGCCAAGCTAGTCCGTACAATGAGCAGTTCTTC.

About this clonotype: A much larger clone is a single base away; this may be a read error. The chain carries TRBV27 and TRBJ2-1, with 9 bases fitting TRBD1. CDR1 MNHEY and CDR2 SMNVEV come from the germline V gene (reference sequence). The CDR3 runs to 15 residues. The J segment lost 6 bases and the V segment lost 8 bases, leaving 11 bases of the junction unmatched. The CDR3 DNA is TGTGCCAGCCATCCACGGACAGGGGTTAGCAATGAGCAGTTCTTC. It codes for CASHPRTGVSNEQFF.

A word on this clonotype: This sequence may be a read error, since a much larger clone differs from it by one base. This chain connects TRBV20-1 to TRBJ2-7; TRBD2 might be the D (5 bases). V lost 6 bases and J 7 bases, leaving 10 bases between the germline ends. Germline CDR1 and CDR2: DFQATT and SNEGSKA (reference sequence). The CDR3 length is 10 residues. The DNA for the CDR3 is TGCAGTGCCAAGCGGAGGGAGCAGTACTTC. Residues: CSAKRREQYF.

The V call is TRBV20-1, the J call TRBJ2-1; D may correspond to TRBD1 or TRBD2 (7 bases each). The CDR3 has 15 amino acids. Deletions cut 6 bases from V and 5 bases from J, with 20 bases between. Germline V gene data show CDR1 as DFQATT and CDR2 as SNEGSKA (reference sequence). CDR3 nucleotides: TGCAGTGCCTTGCCCCAGGGGGGGCGGCACAATGAGCAGTTCTTC. Translated: CSALPQGGRHNEQFF.

This clonotype showed up many times. The J gene is TRBJ1-5, the V gene TRBV20-1; D remains ambiguous. Germline V lookup: CDR1 DFQATT, CDR2 SNEGSKA (reference sequence). Trimming took off 3 bases at V and 4 bases at J, with 7 bases between the two ends. The CDR3 has 12 residues. CDR3: CSASRGNQPQHF. The CDR3 DNA sequence: TGCAGTGCTAGCCGGGGTAATCAGCCCCAGCATTTT.

The gene calls are TRBV20-1 and TRBJ1-2, with D uncertain. The germline gives CDR1 DFQATT, CDR2 SNEGSKA (reference sequence). Trimming stripped 3 bases from V and 2 bases from J, with 7 bases between. The CDR3 is 12 amino acids. CDR3 DNA sequence: TGCAGTGCTAGTTGGGCGAACTATGGCTACACCTTC. Amino acid sequence: CSASWANYGYTF.

The chain carries TRBV20-1 and TRBJ1-1; 7 bases map to TRBD1. CDR1 is DFQATT and CDR2 is SNEGSKA in the germline V gene (reference sequence). J lost 4 bases, V lost 1 base, and 6 bases had no gene match. CDR3 length: 14 amino acids. CDR3 protein: CSARGGGKSTEAFF. In DNA form, the CDR3 reads TGCAGTGCTAGAGGAGGGGGCAAGAGCACTGAAGCTTTCTTT.

This clonotype was observed many times. The chain links TRBV7-2 to TRBJ2-2, with D perhaps matching TRBD2 (5 bases). V was cut by 5 bases and J by 2 bases, with 9 bases left in between. The CDR3 totals 14 residues. Germline V lookup: CDR1 SGHTA, CDR2 FQGNSA. The CDR3 loop is CASSRDLNTGELFF. The CDR3 coding sequence is TGTGCCAGCAGCCGGGATCTTAACACCGGGGAGCTGTTTTTT.

Notes on this clonotype: This may be a read error, as it is one base from a much larger clone. This chain connects TRBV9 to TRBJ2-3, with D perhaps matching TRBD1 (5 bases). The CDR3 has 15 residues. The V end was cut by 5 bases, the J end by 2 bases, with 15 bases between. Germline CDR1 is SGDLS and CDR2 is YYNGEE. CDR3 amino acids: CASSEQVTNTDTQYF. In DNA, the CDR3 is TGTGCCAGCAGTGAACAGGTAACTAACACAGATACGCAGTATTTT. The complete variable domain, with remaining parts taken from reference TRBV9 and TRBJ2-3, reads DSGVTQTPKHLITATGQRVTLRCSPRSGDLSVYWYQQSLDQGLQFLIQYYNGEERAKGNILERFSAQQFPDLHSELNLSSLELGDSALYFCASSEQVTNTDTQYFGPGTRLTVL.

This clonotype was picked up many times. The rearrangement links TRBV6-5 to TRBJ2-5; D is perhaps TRBD1 (5 bases). Deletions cut 0 bases from V and 3 bases from J, with 14 bases between. Germline values: CDR1 MNHEY, CDR2 SVGAGI. This CDR3 is built from 16 residues. CDR3 residues: CASSYSISAGKETQYF. As DNA, the CDR3 is TGTGCCAGCAGTTACTCGATATCCGCAGGGAAAGAGACCCAGTACTTC.

This chain uses TRBV14 with TRBJ2-2, with 7 bases lining up with TRBD2. Germline CDR1 reads SGHDN; CDR2 reads FVKESK. J was trimmed by 1 base and V by 1 base; bases with no gene match: 6. The CDR3 loop spans 17 amino acids. The CDR3 DNA sequence: TGTGCCAGCAGCCAAGCTAATAGCGGGTGGAACACCGGGGAGCTGTTTTTT. Its translation is CASSQANSGWNTGELFF.

A remark on this clonotype: Just one base apart from a much larger clone, this may be a read error. The V gene is TRBV7-2, the J gene TRBJ2-3; the D gene could be TRBD1 or TRBD2 (5 bases each). The V end lost 11 bases, the J end lost 1 base, and 13 bases lay between the germline ends. This CDR3 region has 13 residues. Looked up from germline, CDR1 is SGHTA and CDR2 is FQGNSA. The CDR3 reads CAGNRGGTDTQYF. The CDR3 nucleotides are TGTGCCGGCAACCGAGGGGGCACAGATACGCAGTATTTT.

With respect to this clonotype: A much larger clone lies one base from this, so it may be a read error. The rearrangement joins TRBV6-5 to TRBJ2-1; D remains ambiguous. V lost 5 bases, J lost 7 bases, and 12 bases lay in between. The CDR3 is 13 residues long. In germline, CDR1 is MNHEY, CDR2 SVGAGI. The CDR3: CASSDLPPNEQFF. The CDR3 region has the DNA TGTGCCAGCAGTGACCTGCCACCTAATGAGCAGTTCTTC.